This TCR beta chain is drawn from a study of blood T cell repertoires in COVID-19. Study at large: The United States, Italy and Spain provided the acute and convalescent COVID-19 samples.

Sequencing was performed with immunoSEQ multiplex PCR; in TCRdb, only in-frame clones are kept and a portion is missing. The sample records some 180,000 clones, 75% to 90% being singletons. This CDR3 comprises 16 residues. Germline CDR1 reads GTSNPN; CDR2 reads SVGIG (reference sequence). The V end lost 5 bases, the J end lost 3 bases, and 20 bases lay between the germline ends. The sequencing input was peripheral blood. This chain uses TRBV30 with TRBJ1-5; tentatively, D is TRBD1 (5 bases). This clonotype was sampled from a middle-aged man with acute or convalescent COVID-19. Here the CDR3 DNA reads TGTGCCTGGGCGCGCCGGGGGGGTTTTGACAATCAGCCCCAGCATTTT. Amino acid sequence: CAWARRGGFDNQPQHF.